The 9 T cell receptor beta chains presented below share a single source sample, sequenced in a study of OX40 agonist ivuxolimab in advanced cancers. The assay was immunoSEQ multiplex PCR, and TCRdb's table has in-frame clones only and misses some. The sample carries about 46,000 clones, over 60% recorded once. The material was CD4+ or CD8+ T cells sorted from blood, obtained in a trial of the OX40 agonist ivuxolimab. The receptors derive from an adult with an advanced solid tumor such as melanoma, head and neck, liver or kidney cancer.

The chain joins TRBV19 to TRBJ2-2; D not certain. CDR3 length equals 13 residues. Trimming pared 3 bases from V and 6 bases from J, leaving 8 bases between. Germline values: CDR1 LNHDA, CDR2 SQIVND (reference sequence). The CDR3 DNA sequence: TGTGCCAGTAGTATCAACGGACCCGGGGAGCTGTTTTTT. It specifies CASSINGPGELFF.

The J gene is TRBJ2-7, the V gene TRBV5-4; 9 bases align to TRBD2. Germline trimming cut 2 bases from V and 5 bases from J; bases unmatched to any gene: 8. The V gene's germline CDR1 is SGHNT and CDR2 YYREEE (reference sequence). CDR3 length: 15 amino acids. CDR3 sequence reads: CASSFGSGSGDEQYF. The CDR3 nucleotides are TGTGCCAGCAGCTTTGGTAGCGGGAGCGGCGACGAGCAGTACTTC.

There are a few counts of this clone. This sequence joins TRBV5-1 and TRBJ1-2; TRBD1 matches 7 bases. The CDR3 covers 12 residues. V lost 4 bases, J lost 4 bases, and 1 base stayed unmatched. Germline CDR1 and CDR2: SGHRS and YFSETQ. The CDR3 reads CASSGDSYGYTF. In DNA, the CDR3 is TGCGCCAGCAGCGGGGACAGCTATGGCTACACCTTC.

The chain has TRBV5-1 and TRBJ2-4; no definite D call. From germline, CDR1 is SGHRS and CDR2 YFSETQ. The V end lost 4 bases, the J end lost 1 base, and 12 bases lay between the germline ends. The CDR3 has 15 amino acids. CDR3 sequence reads: CASSIPSVAKNIQYF. The CDR3 DNA reads TGCGCCAGCAGCATCCCCAGCGTGGCCAAAAACATTCAGTACTTC.

CDR3 in amino acids: CAWNGWTEAFF. The DNA for the CDR3 is TGTGCCTGGAACGGATGGACTGAAGCTTTCTTT. This sequence joins TRBV30 and TRBJ1-1; D remains unclear. The CDR3 has 11 amino acids. CDR1 and CDR2 from the germline V gene are GTSNPN and SVGIG (reference sequence). Between the trimmed V and J ends, which lost 4 bases and 5 bases, there was a span of 8 bases.

The chain couples TRBV30 to TRBJ1-5; no firm D call. There are 16 residues in the CDR3. CDR1 and CDR2 (germline): GTSNPN, SVGIG (reference sequence). The V end lost 0 bases, the J end lost 4 bases, and 16 bases lay between the germline ends. CDR3: CAWSVSGWTTNQPQHF. CDR3 sequence (DNA): TGTGCCTGGAGTGTAAGTGGGTGGACCACTAATCAGCCCCAGCATTTT. The full variable domain, in which reference TRBV30 and TRBJ1-5 provide the parts outside the CDR3, is SQTIHQWPATLVQPVGSPLSLECTVEGTSNPNLYWYRQAAGRGLQLLFYSVGIGQISSEVPQNLSASRPQDRQFILSSKKLLLSDSGFYLCAWSVSGWTTNQPQHFGDGTRLSIL.

This sequence joins TRBV19 and TRBJ1-4; 7 nucleotides match TRBD1. Germline V gene lookup returns CDR1 LNHDA and CDR2 SQIVND (reference sequence). With 3 bases clipped from V and 8 bases from J, the junction kept 6 bases outside the gene matches. The CDR3 totals 14 residues. CDR3 protein: CASSMGTAREKLFF. CDR3 sequence (DNA): TGTGCCAGTAGTATGGGGACAGCGAGAGAAAAACTGTTTTTT.

V is TRBV19 and J is TRBJ1-5, with D possibly being TRBD1 (5 bases). V lost 6 bases, J lost 4 bases, and 19 bases lay in between. Germline V lookup: CDR1 LNHDA, CDR2 SQIVND (reference sequence). This CDR3 is 16 amino acids long. This CDR3 reads CASSVIRVIGNQPQHF. CDR3 sequence (DNA): TGTGCCAGTAGCGTTATCAGGGTAATAGGGAATCAGCCCCAGCATTTT.

V gene TRBV27 combines with J gene TRBJ2-1; TRBD2 aligns across 7 bases. Trimming took 5 bases from V and 6 from J; bases not matched to a gene: 13. The germline V gene encodes CDR1 MNHEY and CDR2 SMNVEV (reference sequence). The CDR3 runs to 16 residues. The CDR3 sequence is CASSILGAGKGNEQFF. CDR3 DNA: TGTGCCAGCAGTATCCTAGGAGCGGGAAAAGGCAATGAGCAGTTCTTC.